This T cell receptor (beta chain) was recovered during a study of OX40 agonist ivuxolimab in advanced cancers. Broader study findings: At doses 0.1 to 3.0 mg/kg, CD4+ and CD8+ clones expanded. More expanded clones were found, on average, in CD8+ than in CD4+ T cells. The study did not work out the antigen specificity of the expanded peripheral T cells.

Patients had blood sampled at baseline and again on cycle 4 day 1 and cycle 7 day 1. This clone came up a few times. Its specificity is unknown. Libraries were prepared by immunoSEQ multiplex PCR; TCRdb keeps only in-frame clonotypes and omits some of them. The sample holds some 5,600 clones, 81% seen once. Germline lookup yields CDR1 SGHTA and CDR2 FQGNSA. The CDR3 consists of 14 residues. The V and J ends lost 2 bases and 4 bases respectively, with 10 bases between them. The source of this sequence is an adult with an advanced solid tumor such as melanoma, head and neck, liver or kidney cancer. The sequences come from CD4+ or CD8+ T cells sorted from blood, collected in a trial of the OX40 agonist ivuxolimab. This chain joins TRBV7-2 and TRBJ2-3, with D possibly matching TRBD2 (5 bases). The DNA for the CDR3 is TGTGCCAGCAGCTTACCGGGGAACGCAGATACGCAGTATTTT. It translates to CASSLPGNADTQYF.